These 15 T cell receptor beta chains were all obtained from the same sample, sequenced in a study of T cells in Graves' hyperthyroidism and ophthalmopathy. Researchers took RNA transcripts and amplified the TCR beta CDR3 regions from them. The study used the HTBI primer set for a first-round RT-PCR of the TCR CDR3. Using its own MiXCR run on the multiplex PCR reads, TCRdb lists one record per CDR3 protein. The sample contains 350,000 to 400,000 distinct CDR3 sequences, around 14% of which appear only once. Sample: blood. These receptors were obtained from a woman aged 60-75 years with Graves' hyperthyroidism.

This clonotype was seen ten or more times. The rearrangement joins TRBV7-3 to TRBJ2-2; 7 positions match TRBD1. The trim removed 5 bases at V and 2 bases at J, leaving 5 bases unmatched. Germline CDR1 and CDR2: SGHTA and FQGTGA. CDR3 length: 15 amino acids. This chain's CDR3 is CASSPRGRNTGELFF. CDR3 nucleotide sequence: TGTGCCAGCAGCCCAAGGGGGCGCAACACCGGGGAGCTGTTTTTT. Based on the CDR3 plus reference TRBV7-3 and TRBJ2-2, the full variable domain is GAGVSQTPSNKVTEKGKYVELRCDPISGHTALYWYRQSLGQGPEFLIYFQGTGAADDSGLPNDRFFAVRPEGSVSTLKIQRTERGDSAVYLCASSPRGRNTGELFFGEGSRLTVL.

The table lists this clonotype with a few counts. The chain employs TRBV6-2 or TRBV6-3 and TRBJ1-5; D remains ambiguous. With 2 bases removed from V and 1 base from J, the gap between germline ends came to 9 bases. This CDR3 is built from 15 residues. Per the germline V gene, CDR1 is MNHEY and CDR2 is SVGEGT. This chain's CDR3 is CASSYGGSSNQPQHF. CDR3 DNA sequence: TGTGCCAGCAGTTACGGTGGGTCAAGCAATCAGCCCCAGCATTTT.

This clonotype was recorded at least ten times. The chain couples TRBV7-9 to TRBJ2-7, with D unclear. The CDR3 is made up of 13 amino acids. V was pared by 2 bases and J by 2 bases, with 7 bases between. Germline V gives CDR1 SEHNR, CDR2 FQNEAQ (reference sequence). The CDR3 protein is CASSLPGAYEQYF. CDR3 DNA sequence: TGTGCCAGCAGCTTACCAGGTGCCTACGAGCAGTACTTC.

This clonotype was counted ten times or more. The V and J genes are TRBV5-1 and TRBJ2-3; the match to TRBD2 covers 10 bases. V gave up 6 bases and J gave up 4 bases; unmatched junction bases: 5. The CDR3 has 14 residues. In germline, CDR1 is SGHRS, CDR2 YFSETQ. CDR3 region: CASNELAGPDTQYF. The CDR3 DNA follows: TGCGCCAGCAACGAACTAGCGGGACCAGATACGCAGTATTTT.

The sample holds many counts of this clonotype. This sequence joins TRBV27 and TRBJ1-6; weak D call: TRBD1 (5 bases). CDR1 and CDR2 from the germline V gene are MNHEY and SMNVEV (reference sequence). The CDR3 totals 15 residues. The V and J ends lost 1 base and 9 bases respectively, with 13 bases between them. The CDR3 sequence: CASSLLTELGSPLHF. The DNA for the CDR3 is TGTGCCAGCAGTTTATTGACAGAGCTAGGTTCACCCCTCCACTTT.

At least ten counts were recorded for this clonotype. The chain carries TRBV2 and TRBJ1-4; D is ambiguous. The CDR3 totals 14 residues. V gave up 5 bases and J gave up 6 bases, with 13 bases separating them. Germline lookup yields CDR1 SNHLY and CDR2 FYNNEI. In nucleotides, the CDR3 is TGTGCCAGCAGTCAAGGGAGGTGGGATGAAAAACTGTTTTTT. Encoded protein: CASSQGRWDEKLFF.

The V and J genes are TRBV5-1 and TRBJ1-1; TRBD1 is a possible D gene (6 bases). CDR1 and CDR2 (germline): SGHRS, YFSETQ. This CDR3 is built from 16 residues. Trimming pared 0 bases from V and 1 base from J, leaving 13 bases between. The CDR3 DNA reads as TGCGCCAGCAGCTTGGGTTTGGGAGGGGGGAACACTGAAGCTTTCTTT. Translating gives CASSLGLGGGNTEAFF. Complete variable domain (other parts from reference TRBV5-1 and TRBJ1-1): KAGVTQTPRYLIKTRGQQVTLSCSPISGHRSVSWYQQTPGQGLQFLFEYFSETQRNKGNFPGRFSGRQFSNSRSEMNVSTLELGDSALYLCASSLGLGGGNTEAFFGQGTRLTVV.

This clonotype has ten or more counts. This rearrangement joins TRBV6-6 to TRBJ1-1; TRBD1 agrees at 8 bases. Trimming cost V 0 bases and J 3 bases; bases outside gene matches: 12. The V gene's germline CDR1 is MNHNY and CDR2 SVGAGI (reference sequence). The CDR3 is 18 amino acids. The CDR3 is CASSYSRTGHGTYTEAFF. The CDR3 DNA reads as TGTGCCAGCAGTTACTCGCGGACAGGGCATGGCACGTACACTGAAGCTTTCTTT.

The V and J genes are TRBV4-1 and TRBJ2-1, with TRBD2 matching over 13 bases. The CDR3 has 16 amino acids. V trimming: 3 bases; J trimming: 9 bases; junction bases outside the gene matches: 8. The germline CDR1 and CDR2 sequences are MGHRA and YSYEKL. The CDR3 protein is CASSQPGLAGEGEQFF. The CDR3 bases are TGCGCCAGCAGCCAGCCCGGACTAGCGGGAGAGGGTGAGCAGTTCTTC.

On this clonotype: One end of the junction fails to match germline, which may point to a read error. This chain uses TRBV12-3 or TRBV12-4 with TRBJ2-2; 7 bases match TRBD2. The CDR3 is 15 residues long. The CDR3 sequence: CASSLHPGGTGELLF. CDR3 in DNA: TGTGCCAGCAGTTTACATCCGGGAGGAACCGGGGAGCTGCTTTTT.

This clonotype occurred a few times. The chain uses TRBV20-1 and TRBJ2-3, with TRBD2 identical over 11 bases. CDR3 size: 14 residues. Trimming cost V 6 bases and J 2 bases; bases outside gene matches: 4. Looked up from germline, CDR1 is DFQATT and CDR2 is SNEGSKA (reference sequence). In nucleotides, the CDR3 is TGCAGTGCCAATAGCGGGAGGGCCACAGATACGCAGTATTTT. Residues: CSANSGRATDTQYF.

On this clonotype itself: The junction departs from germline at one end; a sequencing error may be responsible. J is TRBJ2-7 and V is TRBV12-3 or TRBV12-4, with D unresolved. The CDR3 loop spans 11 amino acids. The CDR3 DNA sequence: TGTGCCAGCAGCCTATTCTACGAGCGGTACTTC. It is translated as CASSLFYERYF.

This clonotype appeared many times. The V call is TRBV18, the J call TRBJ2-2, with D perhaps matching TRBD1 (5 bases). CDR1 KGHSH and CDR2 LQKENI come from the germline V gene. With 6 bases removed from V and 7 bases from J, the gap between germline ends came to 21 bases. The CDR3 covers 16 residues. CDR3: CASSTTEGADGGELFF. For the CDR3, the DNA is TGTGCCAGCTCTACCACGGAAGGGGCGGACGGCGGGGAGCTGTTTTTT.

This clonotype was seen only a few times. CDR3 in DNA: TGTGCCACCAGCATAAGACAGGGCGAAACTGGAAACACCATATATTTT. Amino acid sequence: CATSIRQGETGNTIYF. The V and J genes are TRBV15 and TRBJ1-3; TRBD1 aligns across 7 bases. The V segment lost 4 bases and the J segment 2 bases; nucleotides outside the gene matches: 8. This CDR3 contains 16 residues. From germline, CDR1 is LNHNV and CDR2 YYDKDF (reference sequence).

In this sample, this clonotype turned up a few times. V and J are TRBV24-1 and TRBJ1-2, with D maybe TRBD1 (5 bases). Trimming cost V 5 bases and J 4 bases, with 7 bases left between them. CDR3 length: 12 residues. CDR1 KGHDR and CDR2 SFDVKD come from the germline V gene. As DNA, the CDR3 is TGTGCCACCAGTGCCGGGGGCTATGGCTACACCTTC. Translation gives CATSAGGYGYTF.